This TCR beta chain was documented in a study of cytomegalovirus exposure and HLA in healthy donors (TCRdb year 2017). Turning to the overall study: An earlier analysis of under 600 of the donors reported roughly 270 Gb of sequence data and some 120 million unique TCR beta sequences from roughly 200 million T cells. To predict cytomegalovirus infection status, the study brought together high-throughput TCR immunosequencing, statistical association of individual TCRs with disease status, and machine learning. All discovery cohort repertoires had been generated using a single sequencing platform. Typing coverage differed by locus: A, B, C, DRB1 and DQB1 were typed in about 620-630 donors, DQA1 in 500 to 550, DPA1 in 600 to 610, and DPB1 in around 440. Donor age, sex, ethnicity and CMV serostatus were compiled together with the repertoire data. Rather than drawing on any new phenotypic data, the later analysis identified candidate immune exposures from TCR beta sequences and the way those sequences occurred across donors. In addition to the first cohort of 500 to 850 subjects, a separate validation cohort of 120 different subjects was used. The study aimed to test whether cataloging public T cell receptors could reveal signatures of past pathogen exposure. A later genetic analysis took genome-wide SNP genotypes for about 55% of the roughly 670 donors and used that subset as a discovery cohort. A later analysis re-analyzed previously published TCR beta repertoires from 500 to 700 donors and added high-resolution HLA genotyping to study TCR occurrence patterns. Among around 400 genotyped donors of the cohort, an average of about 220,000 unique TCR beta nucleotide sequences was sequenced per donor, of which 15% to 20% were non-productive. An early release covering 550 to 700 HLA-typed donors comprised approximately 290 gigabases of sequencing data and tens of millions of unique TCR sequences. An earlier analysis of 500 to 650 of the donors applied high-throughput TCR beta sequencing to assess whether each TCR beta V gene segment acted as functional or pseudogenic. Of the roughly 400 genotyped donors, around 81% fell in the genetic ancestry cluster associated with self-reported Caucasian donors. A few DR-DQ haplotypes were treated as single units for association and clustering because of strong linkage in the cohort. The study profiled the T cell repertoires of hundreds of subjects by immunosequencing and related them to cytomegalovirus serostatus. HLA typing included class I and class II loci at four-digit resolution.

Library prep was done by the immunoSEQ multiplex PCR assay. For the multiplex PCR, a mixture combining 60 forward primers for TCR Vbeta segments and 13 reverse primers for TCR Jbeta segments was used. The CDR3 region of rearranged TCR beta genes was amplified from genomic DNA by a multiplex PCR assay. On the Illumina HiSeq System, the amplified TCR beta libraries were sequenced as 87-base-pair reads. The study's processing was this. Across the 700 or so repertoires, a later analysis counted 75 million to 90 million unique TCR beta chains, 9 million to 14 million of which were shared by at least two donors. To remove PCR and sequencing errors, raw reads were error-corrected and collapsed into unique sequences using a nearest-neighbor algorithm that merged closely related sequences. To assign V, D and J gene segments, CDR3 sequences were aligned to IMGT reference sequences. For a sequence to be retained, a match of at least six nucleotides was required to both a V gene segment and a J gene segment. A rearrangement counted as productive if the CDR3 had no stop codons and remained in frame with V and J, and every other rearrangement counted as non-productive. Following IMGT convention, CDR3 was defined as the stretch from the second conserved V-encoded cysteine up to the conserved J-encoded phenylalanine. In an earlier analysis of just under 600 of the donors, sequences lacking an unambiguous match to a single V gene segment were excluded. An earlier analysis of fewer than 750 of the donors called V segments functional above 56.7% productive rearrangements and segregating when the between-donor standard deviation exceeded 5%. A statistical classification framework was built for diagnosing cytomegalovirus status from the catalog of TCR beta chain sequences. In a later analysis, TCR nucleotide sequences were compared against IMGT/GENE-DB human TR gene sequences so that V and J genes could be assigned. Using the TCRdist pipeline, a later analysis assigned CDR3 sequences along with most-parsimonious VDJ recombination scenarios. A later analysis defined each TCR beta chain by its CDR3 amino acid sequence plus V-gene family, and excluded reads lacking a unique V-gene family. In a later analysis, nearly 600 highly shared, low-generation-probability nucleotide sequences were removed to address suspected cross-contamination and a sequencing artifact. A later analysis calculated a clonal expansion index for each public chain from normalized within-repertoire ranks of inferred template counts. A later analysis computed generation probabilities with a VDJ recombination model fitted to out-of-frame rearrangements, and checked the results against IGoR. Hypergeometric tests were used in a later analysis to score TCR-TCR, TCR-HLA and TCR-CMV co-occurrence, with a repertoire-size bias correction applied to the TCR pairs. A later analysis estimated false discovery rates by permuting HLA or CMV assignments 20 times. In a later analysis, co-occurring TCRs were grouped with DBSCAN, and TCRdist sequence similarity was added when clustering was performed within HLA-allele-positive subsets. Repertoires with fewer than 30,000 or more than 120,000 public chains were left out of co-occurrence clustering, as were a handful of repertoires with anomalous nucleotide sharing. The clones in this table, taken by TCRdb from immuneACCESS, are in-frame only. Not every clone is retained; where verified, under half of the shortfall comes from an unresolved V gene, and the cause of the rest is unknown. V and J calls and clone size follow that table, whereas D and trimming were derived from the DNA. Recorded for this sample are roughly 200,000 clones; around a tenth of them occurred a single time. In total, the top ten clones hold approximately 1.5% of the sample.

V is shortened by 0 bases, J by 0 bases, and the region joining them spans 9 bases. The germline V gene specifies MGHDK as CDR1 and SYGVNS as CDR2. The CDR3 spans 16 residues, from the cysteine through the phenylalanine. Just CDR3 DNA is preserved here, 48 bases in frame from base 1. This clone has only a few counts. The antigen this receptor binds is unknown. One base away there is no much larger clone; base qualities are not given. On the study overall, not on this receptor specifically: According to a later analysis, parvovirus B19, influenza, CMV and Epstein-Barr virus appeared linked to several top co-occurrence clusters. In a later analysis, the rate of TCR association differed among HLA loci, with DRB1 alleles having the most associated TCRs and HLA-C alleles having the fewest. Correlated functional status among segregating V segments might be attributable to linkage disequilibrium, but an unknown experimental factor could not be ruled out. In vitro tests confirmed that a few of the cytomegalovirus-associated TCR beta chains recognize cytomegalovirus antigens. Because some donors lacked HLA typing at each locus, the association tests relied only on the typed subset. When HLA alleles, especially DR and DQ, strongly co-occurred, attributing TCR associations to individual alleles was difficult. The sequencing pipeline was judged likely to have produced a cluster of highly shared sequence variants as a technical artifact. An earlier analysis of some 590 of the donors showed that most TCR beta V segments appeared in productive rearrangements either about 90% or about 30% of the time, which broadly matched IMGT annotations. A further reported finding was that TCR beta sequences accurately predicted the HLA-A and HLA-B alleles for most subjects in the first cohort. In the study, approximately 160 TCR beta chains were listed as associated with cytomegalovirus. The authors suggested that the approach could potentially be generalized to other disease states and immunological phenotypes. Compared with equally common non-associated chains, HLA-associated TCR beta chains in a later analysis were more clonally expanded and had lower generation probabilities. For the cohort, immune exposure information was limited to CMV serostatus. The classifier was reported to diagnose cytomegalovirus status with high specificity and sensitivity in both the original and validation cohorts. Specific HLA alleles were associated with 16,951 TCR beta sequences at a false discovery rate of 0.05 in a later analysis. Most TCR sequences were observed very rarely across donors, whereas some public TCRs were present in many individuals. The cohort was sequenced for TCR beta chains only, and without alpha or paired-chain data the features that could be detected were limited. In a later genetic analysis, fewer N-insertions in productive TCRs were reported among donors in an Asian-associated ancestry cluster than the roughly 640-donor mean. According to a later analysis, most CMV-associated TCR beta chains appeared to be HLA-restricted, and the HLA associations seemed to be driven largely by CMV exposure. Presence/absence analyses assumed roughly uniform sequencing depth across donors, an assumption that may not hold. Some IMGT-functional V segments, including TRBV6-2 and TRBV6-3, could not be told apart with the 87-base-pair reads, so those segments were excluded. V-gene and J-gene trimming of TCR beta chains was associated with a missense DCLRE1C variant in a later genetic analysis, and the association was replicated in an independent cohort. Over 15 rarely observed V segments, including chromosome 9 orphons, were excluded from the earlier analysis of 550 to 700 of the donors because counts were too low.

The cohort was made up of approximately 670 healthy bone marrow donors. At the time of sampling, every cohort member was nominally healthy, though immune exposures that went unrecorded were likely present. The donor was CMV seropositive and was included in the group of some 290 seropositive cohort members. A peripheral blood sample was provided by each donor, and peripheral blood mononuclear cells were used for TCR beta sequencing. The Qiagen DNeasy Blood Extraction Kit was used to extract genomic DNA from the blood cell samples. This sequence uses TRBV25-1 and TRBJ2-1; a tentative D call is TRBD2 (6 bases match). The sample was PBMCs. The clonotype comes from a woman under 40 in good health and CMV-seropositive. The CDR3 is CASSEYGGYSYNEQFF. The DNA is TGTGCCAGCAGTGAATATGGAGGGTACTCCTACAATGAGCAGTTCTTC.